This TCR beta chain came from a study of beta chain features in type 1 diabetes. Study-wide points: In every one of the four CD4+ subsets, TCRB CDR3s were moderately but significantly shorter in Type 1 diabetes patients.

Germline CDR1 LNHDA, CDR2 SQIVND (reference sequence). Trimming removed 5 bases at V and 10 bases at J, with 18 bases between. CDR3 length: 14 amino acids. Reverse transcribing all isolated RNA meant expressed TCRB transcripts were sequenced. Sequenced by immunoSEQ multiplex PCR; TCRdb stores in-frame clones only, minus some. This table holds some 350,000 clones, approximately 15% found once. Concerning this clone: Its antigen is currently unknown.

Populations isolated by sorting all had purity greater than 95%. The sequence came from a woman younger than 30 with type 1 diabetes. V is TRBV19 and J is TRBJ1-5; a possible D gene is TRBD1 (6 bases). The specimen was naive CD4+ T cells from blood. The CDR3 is CASSPQGTVHPQHF. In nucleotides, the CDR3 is TGTGCCAGTAGTCCCCAGGGGACGGTACATCCCCAGCATTTT.